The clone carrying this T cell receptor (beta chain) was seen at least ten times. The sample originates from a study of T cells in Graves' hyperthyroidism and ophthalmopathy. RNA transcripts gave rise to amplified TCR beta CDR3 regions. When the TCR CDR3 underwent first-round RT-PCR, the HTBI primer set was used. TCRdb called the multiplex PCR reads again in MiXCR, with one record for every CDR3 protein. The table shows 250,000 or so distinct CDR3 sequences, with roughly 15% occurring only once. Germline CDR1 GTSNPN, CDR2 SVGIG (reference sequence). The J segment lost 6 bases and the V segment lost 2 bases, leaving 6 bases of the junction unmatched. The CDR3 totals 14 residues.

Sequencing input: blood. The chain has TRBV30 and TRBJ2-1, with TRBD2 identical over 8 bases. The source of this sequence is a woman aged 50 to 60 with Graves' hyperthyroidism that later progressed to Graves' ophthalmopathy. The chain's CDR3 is CAWSQGGRLNEQFF. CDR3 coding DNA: TGTGCCTGGAGTCAGGGCGGGAGGCTCAATGAGCAGTTCTTC.